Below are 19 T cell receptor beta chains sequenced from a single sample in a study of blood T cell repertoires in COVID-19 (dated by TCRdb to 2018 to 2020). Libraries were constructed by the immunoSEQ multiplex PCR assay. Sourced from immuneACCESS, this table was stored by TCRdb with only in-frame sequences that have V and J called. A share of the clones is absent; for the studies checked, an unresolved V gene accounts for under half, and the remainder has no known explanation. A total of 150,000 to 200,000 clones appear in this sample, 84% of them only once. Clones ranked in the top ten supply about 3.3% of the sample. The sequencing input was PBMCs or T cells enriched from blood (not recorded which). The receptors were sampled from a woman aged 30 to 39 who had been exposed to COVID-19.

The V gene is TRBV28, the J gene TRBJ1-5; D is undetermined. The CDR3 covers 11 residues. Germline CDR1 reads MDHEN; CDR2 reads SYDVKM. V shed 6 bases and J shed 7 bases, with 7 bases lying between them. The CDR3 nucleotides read TGTGCCAGCAGGCGTTTCCAGCCCCAGCATTTT. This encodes CASRRFQPQHF.

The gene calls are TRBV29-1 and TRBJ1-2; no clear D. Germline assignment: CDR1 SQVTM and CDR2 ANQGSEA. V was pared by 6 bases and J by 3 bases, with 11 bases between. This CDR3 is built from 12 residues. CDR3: CSVDRADYGYTF. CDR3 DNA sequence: TGCAGCGTAGACCGAGCGGACTATGGCTACACCTTC.

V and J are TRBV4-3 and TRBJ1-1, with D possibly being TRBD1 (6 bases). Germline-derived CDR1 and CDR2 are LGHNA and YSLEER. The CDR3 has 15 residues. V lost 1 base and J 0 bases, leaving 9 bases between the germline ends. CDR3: CASSQATGMNTEAFF. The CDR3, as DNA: TGCGCCAGCAGCCAAGCGACAGGCATGAACACTGAAGCTTTCTTT.

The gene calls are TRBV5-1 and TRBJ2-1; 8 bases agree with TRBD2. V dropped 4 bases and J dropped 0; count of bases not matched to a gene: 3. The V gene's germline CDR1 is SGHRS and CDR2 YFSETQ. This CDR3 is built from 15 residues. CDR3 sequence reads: CASSRSGDSYNEQFF. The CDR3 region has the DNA TGCGCCAGCAGCCGTAGCGGGGACTCCTACAATGAGCAGTTCTTC. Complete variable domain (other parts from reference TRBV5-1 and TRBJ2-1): KAGVTQTPRYLIKTRGQQVTLSCSPISGHRSVSWYQQTPGQGLQFLFEYFSETQRNKGNFPGRFSGRQFSNSRSEMNVSTLELGDSALYLCASSRSGDSYNEQFFGPGTRLTVL.

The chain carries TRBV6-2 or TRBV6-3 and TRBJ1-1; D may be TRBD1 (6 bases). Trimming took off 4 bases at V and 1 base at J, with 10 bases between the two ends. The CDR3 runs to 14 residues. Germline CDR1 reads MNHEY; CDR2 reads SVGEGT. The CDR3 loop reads CASSLQGPNTEAFF. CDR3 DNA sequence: TGTGCCAGCAGTTTACAGGGCCCGAACACTGAAGCTTTCTTT.

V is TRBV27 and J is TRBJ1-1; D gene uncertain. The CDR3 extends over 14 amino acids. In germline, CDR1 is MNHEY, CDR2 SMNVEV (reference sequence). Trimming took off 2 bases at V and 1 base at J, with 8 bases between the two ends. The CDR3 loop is CASSLLGANTEAFF. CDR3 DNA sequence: TGTGCCAGCAGTTTACTTGGAGCGAACACTGAAGCTTTCTTT.

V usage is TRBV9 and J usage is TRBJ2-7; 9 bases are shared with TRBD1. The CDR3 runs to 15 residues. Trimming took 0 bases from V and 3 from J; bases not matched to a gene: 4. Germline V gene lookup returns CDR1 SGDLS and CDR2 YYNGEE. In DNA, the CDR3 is TGTGCCAGCAGCGTAGAGGGACAGGGTCACTACGAGCAGTACTTC. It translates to CASSVEGQGHYEQYF.

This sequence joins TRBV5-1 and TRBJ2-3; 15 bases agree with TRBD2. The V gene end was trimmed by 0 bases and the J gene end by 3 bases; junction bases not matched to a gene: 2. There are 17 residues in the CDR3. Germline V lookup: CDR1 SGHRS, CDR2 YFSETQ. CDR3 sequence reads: CASSLAGLAGGTDTQYF. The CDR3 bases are TGCGCCAGCAGCTTGGCCGGACTAGCGGGGGGGACAGATACGCAGTATTTT.

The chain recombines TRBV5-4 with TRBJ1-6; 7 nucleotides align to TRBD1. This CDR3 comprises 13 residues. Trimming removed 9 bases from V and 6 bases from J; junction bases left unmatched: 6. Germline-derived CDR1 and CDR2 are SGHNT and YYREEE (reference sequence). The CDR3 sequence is CAIQQGTNSPLHF. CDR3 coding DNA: TGTGCCATACAACAGGGGACTAATTCACCCCTCCACTTT.

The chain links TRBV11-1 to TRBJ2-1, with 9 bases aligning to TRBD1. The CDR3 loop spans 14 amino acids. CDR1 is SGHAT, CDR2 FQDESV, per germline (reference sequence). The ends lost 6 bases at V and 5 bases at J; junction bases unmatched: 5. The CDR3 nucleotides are TGTGCCAGCAGGGATTACAGGGGGCACAATGAGCAGTTCTTC. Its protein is CASRDYRGHNEQFF.

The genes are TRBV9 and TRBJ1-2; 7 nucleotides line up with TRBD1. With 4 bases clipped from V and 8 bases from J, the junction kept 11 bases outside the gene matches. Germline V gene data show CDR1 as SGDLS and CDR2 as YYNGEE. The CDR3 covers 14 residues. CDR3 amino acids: CASSTSTGSLGYTF. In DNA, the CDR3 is TGTGCCAGCAGCACATCGACAGGGAGTCTCGGCTACACCTTC.

The DNA of the CDR3 is TGCGCCAGCATCGGCTGGACGGGGCAAGAGACCCAGTACTTC. Its translation: CASIGWTGQETQYF. The chain employs TRBV5-1 and TRBJ2-5, with a possible D match to TRBD2 (5 bases). CDR1 and CDR2 (germline): SGHRS, YFSETQ. The CDR3 has 14 residues. Trimming left V 6 bases short and J 2 bases short, with 14 bases between.

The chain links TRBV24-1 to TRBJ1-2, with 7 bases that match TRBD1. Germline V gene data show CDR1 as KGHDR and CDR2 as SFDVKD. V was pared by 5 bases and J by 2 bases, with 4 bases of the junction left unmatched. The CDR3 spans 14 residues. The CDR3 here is CATSGRGQNYGYTF. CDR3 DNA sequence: TGTGCCACCAGTGGCCGGGGACAGAACTATGGCTACACCTTC.

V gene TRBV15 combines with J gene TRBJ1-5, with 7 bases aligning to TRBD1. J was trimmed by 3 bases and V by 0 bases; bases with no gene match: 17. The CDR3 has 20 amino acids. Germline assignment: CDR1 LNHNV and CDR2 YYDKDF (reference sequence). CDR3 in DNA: TGTGCCACCAGCAGAGAACTCGGGATCATAGGGGGACAGTTCAATCAGCCCCAGCATTTT. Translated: CATSRELGIIGGQFNQPQHF.

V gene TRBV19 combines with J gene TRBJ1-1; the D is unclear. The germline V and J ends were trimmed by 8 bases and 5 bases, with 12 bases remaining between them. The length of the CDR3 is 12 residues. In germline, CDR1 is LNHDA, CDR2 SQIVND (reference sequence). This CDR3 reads CASAGGFTEAFF. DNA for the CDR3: TGTGCCAGTGCCGGCGGTTTTACTGAAGCTTTCTTT.

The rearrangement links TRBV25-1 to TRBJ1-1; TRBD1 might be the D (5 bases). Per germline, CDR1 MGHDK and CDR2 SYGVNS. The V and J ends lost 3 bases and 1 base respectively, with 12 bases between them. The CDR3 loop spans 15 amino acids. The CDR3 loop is CASSDAGLRNTEAFF. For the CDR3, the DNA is TGTGCCAGCAGTGATGCGGGACTTCGGAACACTGAAGCTTTCTTT.

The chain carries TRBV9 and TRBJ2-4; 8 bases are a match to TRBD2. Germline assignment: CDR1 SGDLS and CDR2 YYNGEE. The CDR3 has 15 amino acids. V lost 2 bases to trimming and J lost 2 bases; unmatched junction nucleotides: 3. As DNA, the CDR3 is TGTGCCAGCAGCGTTAGCGGGGACCCCAAAAACATTCAGTACTTC. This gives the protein CASSVSGDPKNIQYF. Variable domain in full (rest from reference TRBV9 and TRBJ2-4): DSGVTQTPKHLITATGQRVTLRCSPRSGDLSVYWYQQSLDQGLQFLIQYYNGEERAKGNILERFSAQQFPDLHSELNLSSLELGDSALYFCASSVSGDPKNIQYFGAGTRLSVL.

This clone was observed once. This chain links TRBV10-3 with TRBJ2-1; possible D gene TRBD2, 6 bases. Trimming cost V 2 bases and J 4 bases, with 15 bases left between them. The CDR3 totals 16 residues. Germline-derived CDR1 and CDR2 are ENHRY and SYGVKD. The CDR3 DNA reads TGTGCCATCAGTGAGACCCGACTAGAAACGTACAATGAGCAGTTCTTC. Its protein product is CAISETRLETYNEQFF.

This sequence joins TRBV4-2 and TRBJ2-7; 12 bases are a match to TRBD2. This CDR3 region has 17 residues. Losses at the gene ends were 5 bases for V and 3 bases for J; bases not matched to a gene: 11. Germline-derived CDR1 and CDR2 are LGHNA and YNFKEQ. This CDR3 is CASSVTSGGELVYEQYF. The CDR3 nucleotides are TGTGCCAGCAGCGTGACTAGCGGGGGTGAATTAGTCTACGAGCAGTACTTC.